These 5 T cell receptor beta chains share one sample of origin, sequenced in a study of pediatric ulcerative colitis. Clones were sequenced by immunoSEQ multiplex PCR, and TCRdb holds only the in-frame ones, with some missing. The sample lists about 60,000 clones, 80% to 90% occurring once. Sequenced material: blood. The origin of the receptors is a boy between 5 and 17 years old who was a control in a study of pediatric ulcerative colitis.

The V call is TRBV28, the J call TRBJ2-2; no clear D gene. Looked up from germline, CDR1 is MDHEN and CDR2 is SYDVKM. V lost 1 base and J lost 4, with 7 bases in between. This CDR3 has 14 residues. CDR3 sequence: CASSLSGPTGELFF. The CDR3 DNA sequence: TGTGCCAGCAGTTTATCGGGTCCCACCGGGGAGCTGTTTTTT.

The rearrangement uses TRBV7-3 and TRBJ2-1; D call uncertain. Trimming cost V 3 bases and J 5 bases, with 8 bases left between them. Germline V lookup: CDR1 SGHTA, CDR2 FQGTGA. The CDR3 is 13 amino acids. The CDR3 coding sequence is TGTGCCAGCAGCTTGGGTAGGGACAATGAGCAGTTCTTC. Its translation is CASSLGRDNEQFF. The full variable domain, in which reference TRBV7-3 and TRBJ2-1 provide the parts outside the CDR3, is GAGVSQTPSNKVTEKGKYVELRCDPISGHTALYWYRQSLGQGPEFLIYFQGTGAADDSGLPNDRFFAVRPEGSVSTLKIQRTERGDSAVYLCASSLGRDNEQFFGPGTRLTVL.

The chain carries TRBV29-1 and TRBJ1-1; no reliable D call. The CDR3 extends over 10 amino acids. The germline CDR1 and CDR2 sequences are SQVTM and ANQGSEA. V was trimmed by 4 bases and J by 7 bases, leaving 7 bases between them. In DNA form, the CDR3 reads TGCAGCGTTGTCCAGCTTGAAGCTTTCTTT. It encodes CSVVQLEAFF.

The chain recombines TRBV6-5 with TRBJ2-7; D call uncertain. The CDR3 extends over 11 amino acids. Trimming shortened V by 4 bases and J by 7 bases, and 8 bases separated the two germline ends. Germline V gene data show CDR1 as MNHEY and CDR2 as SVGAGI. CDR3 in DNA: TGTGCCAGCAGTTCCTTGGAAGAGCAGTACTTC. Translation gives CASSSLEEQYF.

This clone has a handful of counts. V is TRBV5-1 and J is TRBJ2-7; the D gene is possibly TRBD1 (7 bases). V dropped 2 bases and J dropped 6 bases, with 12 bases sitting between them. There are 13 residues in the CDR3. Germline V lookup: CDR1 SGHRS, CDR2 YFSETQ. CDR3 in amino acids: CASSLSQGGEQYF. The CDR3 DNA follows: TGCGCCAGCAGCTTATCCCAGGGGGGCGAGCAGTACTTC.